One T cell receptor (beta chain) is described in this entry. The target antigen is unknown. V lost 6 bases to trimming and J lost 3 bases; unmatched junction nucleotides: 18. Germline V CDR1 and CDR2: SGHDN, FVKESK. This CDR3 spans 18 amino acids. These data come from a study of tumor-infiltrating lymphocytes in localized non-small cell lung cancer. For the study at large: Some samples were collected after neoadjuvant chemotherapy; smokers, never-smokers and several histologies were included. Study findings and constraints: TCR sequencing covered a subset of patients with enough tissue.

Clones were sequenced by immunoSEQ multiplex PCR, and TCRdb holds only the in-frame ones, with some missing. This sample has some 10,000 clones, with 65% to 85% found just once. The V call is TRBV14, the J call TRBJ2-3; TRBD2 agrees at 7 bases. The sequence came from a human donor with non-small cell lung cancer. Sequences were obtained from lung tumor tissue. The CDR3 bases are TGTGCCAGCAGTCGGAGAGGATCCTACGGCGGGAGTACAGATACGCAGTATTTT. As protein: CASSRRGSYGGSTDTQYF.